This record looks at one TCR beta chain sequence and its context. Its antigen is currently unknown. This sample was included in a study of cytomegalovirus exposure and HLA in healthy donors. Study results and caveats: Later on, an analysis found that several of the most significant clusters appeared to be linked to common viral pathogens, which included parvovirus B19.

CDR1 is SGHDN, CDR2 FVKESK, per germline. CDR3 size: 13 residues. V lost 4 bases and J lost 8, with 14 bases in between. A multiplex PCR was run with 60 Vbeta primers and 13 Jbeta primers. Repertoires were generated with immunoSEQ multiplex PCR, while TCRdb's copy carries only in-frame clones and drops some. The sample lists about 120,000 clones, about 8.6% occurring once. The receptor was derived from a woman aged 40 to 50 in good health and CMV-seropositive. The chain employs TRBV14 and TRBJ1-2; TRBD1 might be the D (5 bases). Sequenced: PBMCs. The CDR3 nucleotides are TGTGCCAGCAGCCGAGGCAGGGAAGGCGGCTACACCTTC. As protein: CASSRGREGGYTF.